The clone carrying this T cell receptor (beta chain) was detected only a few times. The antigen is unknown. The time point denotes: pre-sensitization, week 0. The treatment was: therapeutic diphenylcyclopropenone sensitization with weekly scalp DPC. These data come from a study of human T cells and chemical hapten exposure. TCRdb itself ran the RACE reads through MiXCR, one entry per CDR3 protein. The repertoire holds around 120,000 distinct CDR3 sequences, with roughly 14% as singletons. Whole-study results and caveats: PT1 expanded TCR numbers rose with patch test score.

The material sequenced was whole blood, taken in connection with sensitization to the hapten diphenylcyclopropenone (DPC). The receptor was isolated from a woman aged 18-29 years with alopecia areata. Some clones in this sample may be carry-over from other donors' samples.

For the CDR3, the DNA is TGCAGTGCCGAAAGGCCAGGGGGCCTCGGCACAGATACGCAGTATTTT. Translating gives CSAERPGGLGTDTQYF. The chain is built from TRBV20-1 and TRBJ2-3; 8 bases map to TRBD1. The J segment lost 1 base and the V segment lost 6 bases, leaving 12 bases of the junction unmatched. The germline V gene encodes CDR1 DFQATT and CDR2 SNEGSKA (reference sequence). The CDR3 runs to 16 residues.